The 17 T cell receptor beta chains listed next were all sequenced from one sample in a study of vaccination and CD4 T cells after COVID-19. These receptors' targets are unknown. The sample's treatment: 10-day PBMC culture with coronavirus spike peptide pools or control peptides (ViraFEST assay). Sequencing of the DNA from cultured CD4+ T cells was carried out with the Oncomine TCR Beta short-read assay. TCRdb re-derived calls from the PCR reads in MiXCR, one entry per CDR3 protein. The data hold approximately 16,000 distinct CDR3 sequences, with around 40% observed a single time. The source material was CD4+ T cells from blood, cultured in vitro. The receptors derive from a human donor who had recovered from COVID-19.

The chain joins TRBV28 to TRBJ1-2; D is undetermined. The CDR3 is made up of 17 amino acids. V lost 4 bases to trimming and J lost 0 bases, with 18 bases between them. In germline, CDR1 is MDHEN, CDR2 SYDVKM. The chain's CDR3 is CASSSPWRRRANYGYTF. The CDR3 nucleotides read TGTGCCAGCAGTTCCCCTTGGCGGCGGAGAGCTAACTATGGCTACACCTTC.

The CDR3 nucleotides read TGCAGCGTTGAAGATCACAGGGGAGCCCCTGAAGCTTTCTTT. Protein sequence: CSVEDHRGAPEAFF. The chain is built from TRBV29-1 and TRBJ1-1, with 7 bases matching TRBD1. This CDR3 is built from 14 residues. V was pared by 0 bases and J by 6 bases, with 7 bases of the junction left unmatched. Germline CDR1 and CDR2: SQVTM and ANQGSEA.

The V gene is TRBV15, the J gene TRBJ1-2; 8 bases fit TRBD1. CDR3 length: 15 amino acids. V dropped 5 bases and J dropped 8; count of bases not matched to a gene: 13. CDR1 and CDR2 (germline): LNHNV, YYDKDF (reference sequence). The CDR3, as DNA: TGTGCCACCAGCGAGCAAGACAGGGGCCACGTCGGCTACACCTTC. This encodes CATSEQDRGHVGYTF.

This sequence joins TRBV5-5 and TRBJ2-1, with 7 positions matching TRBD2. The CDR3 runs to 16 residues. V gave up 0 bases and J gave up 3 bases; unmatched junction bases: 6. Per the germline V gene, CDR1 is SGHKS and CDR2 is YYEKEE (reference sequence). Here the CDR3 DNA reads TGTGCCAGCAGCTTGGTATCTAGCGGTTACTACAATGAGCAGTTCTTC. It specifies CASSLVSSGYYNEQFF.

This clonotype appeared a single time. The chain's CDR3 is CASTPTGDYEKLFF. CDR3 nucleotides: TGTGCCAGTACCCCCACAGGGGATTATGAAAAACTGTTTTTT. The rearrangement links TRBV19 to TRBJ1-4; 7 nucleotides line up with TRBD1. The CDR3 length is 14 residues. Germline V gives CDR1 LNHDA, CDR2 SQIVND (reference sequence). V was pared by 7 bases and J by 6 bases, with 8 bases of the junction left unmatched.

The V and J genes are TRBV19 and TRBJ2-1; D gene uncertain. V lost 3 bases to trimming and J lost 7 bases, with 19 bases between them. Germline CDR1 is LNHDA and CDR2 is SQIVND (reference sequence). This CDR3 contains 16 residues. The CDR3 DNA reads TGTGCCAGTAGTATCCGGAGTCTAGTGGATAGGAATGAGCAGTTCTTC. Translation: CASSIRSLVDRNEQFF.

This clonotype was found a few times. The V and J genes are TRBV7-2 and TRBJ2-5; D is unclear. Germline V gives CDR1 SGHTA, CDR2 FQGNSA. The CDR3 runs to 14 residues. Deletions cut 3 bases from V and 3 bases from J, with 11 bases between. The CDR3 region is CASSFRLTEETQYF. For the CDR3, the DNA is TGTGCCAGCAGCTTTCGGTTAACGGAAGAGACCCAGTACTTC.

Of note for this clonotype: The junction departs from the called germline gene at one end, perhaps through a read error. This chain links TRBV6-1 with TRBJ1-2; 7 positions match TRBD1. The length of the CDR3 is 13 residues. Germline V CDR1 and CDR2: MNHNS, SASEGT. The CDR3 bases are TGTGCCGGCAGCCAGGACAGGATTCGTGGCTACACCTTC. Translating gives CAGSQDRIRGYTF.

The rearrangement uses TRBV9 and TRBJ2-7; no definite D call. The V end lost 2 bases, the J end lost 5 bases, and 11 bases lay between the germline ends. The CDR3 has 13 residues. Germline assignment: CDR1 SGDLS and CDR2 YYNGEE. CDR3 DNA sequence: TGTGCCAGCAGCGTCGGGCCGAGACACGAGCAGTACTTC. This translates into CASSVGPRHEQYF.

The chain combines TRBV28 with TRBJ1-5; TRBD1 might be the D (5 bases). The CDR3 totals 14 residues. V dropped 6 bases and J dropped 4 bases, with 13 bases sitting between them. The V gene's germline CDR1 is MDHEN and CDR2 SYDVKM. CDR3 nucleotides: TGTGCCAGCAGCATCCCGGGACCTAATCAGCCCCAGCATTTT. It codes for CASSIPGPNQPQHF.

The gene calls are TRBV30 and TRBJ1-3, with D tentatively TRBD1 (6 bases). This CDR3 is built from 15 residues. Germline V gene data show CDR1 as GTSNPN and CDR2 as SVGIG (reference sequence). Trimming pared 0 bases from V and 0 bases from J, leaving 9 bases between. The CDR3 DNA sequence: TGTGCCTGGAGTGTAGGGGGACACTCTGGAAACACCATATATTTT. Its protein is CAWSVGGHSGNTIYF.

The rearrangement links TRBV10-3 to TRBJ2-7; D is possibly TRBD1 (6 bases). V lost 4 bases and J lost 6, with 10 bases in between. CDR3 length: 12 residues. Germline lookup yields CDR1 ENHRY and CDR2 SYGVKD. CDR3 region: CAISGSGAEQYF. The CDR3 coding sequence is TGTGCCATCAGTGGGTCAGGGGCCGAGCAGTACTTC.

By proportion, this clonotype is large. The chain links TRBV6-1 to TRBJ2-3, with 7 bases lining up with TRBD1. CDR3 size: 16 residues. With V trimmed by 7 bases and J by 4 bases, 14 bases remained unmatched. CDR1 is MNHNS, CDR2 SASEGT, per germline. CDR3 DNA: TGTGCCAGCACCGCACGGACAGGCACAGGGCCAGATACGCAGTATTTT. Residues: CASTARTGTGPDTQYF.

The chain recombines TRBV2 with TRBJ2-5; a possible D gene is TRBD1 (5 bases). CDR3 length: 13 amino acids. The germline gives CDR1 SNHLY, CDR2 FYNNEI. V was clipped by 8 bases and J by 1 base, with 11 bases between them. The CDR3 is CASGDSVQETQYF. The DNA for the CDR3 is TGTGCCAGCGGAGACAGTGTCCAAGAGACCCAGTACTTC.

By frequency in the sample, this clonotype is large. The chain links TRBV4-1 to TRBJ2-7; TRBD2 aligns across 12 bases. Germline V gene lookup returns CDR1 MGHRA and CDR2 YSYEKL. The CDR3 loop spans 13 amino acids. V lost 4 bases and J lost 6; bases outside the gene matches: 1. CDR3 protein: CASSPGLAGEQYF. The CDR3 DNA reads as TGCGCCAGCAGCCCGGGACTAGCGGGCGAGCAGTACTTC.

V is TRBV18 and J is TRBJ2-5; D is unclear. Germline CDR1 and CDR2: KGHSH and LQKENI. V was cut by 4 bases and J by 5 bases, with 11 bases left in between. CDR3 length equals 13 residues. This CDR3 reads CASSLGRLETQYF. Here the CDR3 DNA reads TGTGCCAGCTCACTGGGCAGGCTCGAGACCCAGTACTTC. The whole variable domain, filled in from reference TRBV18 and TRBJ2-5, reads NAGVMQNPRHLVRRRGQEARLRCSPMKGHSHVYWYRQLPEEGLKFMVYLQKENIIDESGMPKERFSAEFPKEGPSILRIQQVVRGDSAAYFCASSLGRLETQYFGPGTRLLVL.

CDR3 sequence (DNA): TGTGCCAGCAGCTTAGCGGGAGATTCAGATACGCAGTATTTT. This translates into CASSLAGDSDTQYF. This rearrangement joins TRBV11-2 to TRBJ2-3; tentatively, D is TRBD2 (6 bases). Per germline, CDR1 SGHAT and CDR2 FQNNGV. CDR3 length equals 14 residues. With 1 base removed from V and 4 bases from J, the gap between germline ends came to 9 bases.